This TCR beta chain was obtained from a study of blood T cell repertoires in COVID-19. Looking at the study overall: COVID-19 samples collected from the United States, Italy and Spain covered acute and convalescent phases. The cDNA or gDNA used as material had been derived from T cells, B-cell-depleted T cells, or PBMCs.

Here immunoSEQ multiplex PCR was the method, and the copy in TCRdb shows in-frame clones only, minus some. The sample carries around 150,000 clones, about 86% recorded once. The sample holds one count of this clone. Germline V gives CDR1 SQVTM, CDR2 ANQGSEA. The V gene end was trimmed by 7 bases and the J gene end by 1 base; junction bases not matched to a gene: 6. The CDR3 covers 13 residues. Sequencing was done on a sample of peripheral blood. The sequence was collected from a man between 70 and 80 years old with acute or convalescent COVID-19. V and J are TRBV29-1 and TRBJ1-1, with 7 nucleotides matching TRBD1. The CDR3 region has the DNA TGCAGCGCCGACCGGGACAGGAACACTGAAGCTTTCTTT. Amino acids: CSADRDRNTEAFF.